These 3 T cell receptor beta chains originate from one sample sequenced in a study of shared clonotypes between healthy human individuals. This table comes from immunoSEQ multiplex PCR, and its TCRdb copy is limited to in-frame clones, with some not included. Altogether about 600,000 clones are present, 95% to 96% being singletons, with the ten largest covering over 0.09%. Naive-designated CD8 cells lacked CD45RO, were positively enriched for CCR7, and omitted terminally differentiated effector memory CD45RA+ cells. Sequenced: naive CD8+ T cells sorted from blood. These receptors were taken from a woman between 25 and 40 years old in good health.

This clone appeared a single time. V usage is TRBV13 and J usage is TRBJ2-7; TRBD1 matches at 7 bases. With 3 bases clipped from V and 1 base from J, the junction kept 6 bases outside the gene matches. The CDR3 has 15 amino acids. The germline CDR1 and CDR2 sequences are PRHDT and FYEKMQ (reference sequence). CDR3 in DNA: TGTGCCAGCAGCTTCCAGGGGGTGGGATCCTACGAGCAGTACTTC. Its protein product is CASSFQGVGSYEQYF.

The chain joins TRBV5-6 to TRBJ2-7; the match to TRBD2 covers 10 bases. Germline CDR1 is SGHDT and CDR2 is YYEEEE. CDR3 length: 14 residues. V lost 4 bases to trimming and J lost 4 bases; unmatched junction nucleotides: 5. CDR3 residues: CASSAGLAAYEQYF. CDR3 nucleotides: TGTGCCAGCAGCGCTGGACTAGCGGCATACGAGCAGTACTTC.

The chain recombines TRBV18 with TRBJ2-5, with no clear D. The CDR3 sequence is 11 residues long. CDR1 is KGHSH, CDR2 LQKENI, per germline. V was cut by 1 base and J by 3 bases, with 0 bases left in between. The CDR3 loop is CASSPQETQYF. CDR3 in DNA: TGTGCCAGCTCACCACAAGAGACCCAGTACTTC.